This record looks at one TCR beta chain sequence and its context. Its antigen remains unknown. Using its own MiXCR run on the 5' RACE reads, TCRdb lists one record per CDR3 protein. Of 150,000 to 200,000 distinct CDR3 sequences listed, approximately 12% are singletons. The entry originates in a study of T-cell memory formation after mild COVID-19. Study results and caveats: Shrinking CD4+ clones resided mostly in CM and EM, and CD8+ ones in EMRA. The second-wave clones peaking on day 37 were not confirmed as SARS-CoV-2-specific.

Sequenced input: PBMCs or a T cell subset sorted from them (not recorded which). The sequence was collected from a man aged 18-30 years who had mild COVID-19 (a few samples of this study predate the infection). Cell type and time point are not known.

The CDR3, as DNA: TGCAGTGCTCCGACAGGGGGCTCGAGTCAGCCCCAGCATTTT. This codes for CSAPTGGSSQPQHF. The rearrangement links TRBV20-1 to TRBJ1-5; the match to TRBD1 covers 10 bases. Per the germline V gene, CDR1 is DFQATT and CDR2 is SNEGSKA (reference sequence). This CDR3 comprises 14 residues. Trimming removed 5 bases from V and 6 bases from J; junction bases left unmatched: 7.